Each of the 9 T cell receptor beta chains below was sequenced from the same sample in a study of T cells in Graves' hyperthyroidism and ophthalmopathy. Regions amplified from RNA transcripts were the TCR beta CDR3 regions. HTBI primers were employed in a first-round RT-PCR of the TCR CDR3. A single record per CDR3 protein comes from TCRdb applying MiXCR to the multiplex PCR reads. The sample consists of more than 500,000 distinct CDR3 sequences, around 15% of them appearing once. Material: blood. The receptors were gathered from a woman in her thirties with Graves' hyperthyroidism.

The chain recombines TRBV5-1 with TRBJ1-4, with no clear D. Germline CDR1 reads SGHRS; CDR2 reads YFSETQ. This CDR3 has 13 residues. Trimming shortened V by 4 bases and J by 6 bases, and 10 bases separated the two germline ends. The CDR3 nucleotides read TGCGCCAGCAGCGGGCAGACTGATGAAAAACTGTTTTTT. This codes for CASSGQTDEKLFF.

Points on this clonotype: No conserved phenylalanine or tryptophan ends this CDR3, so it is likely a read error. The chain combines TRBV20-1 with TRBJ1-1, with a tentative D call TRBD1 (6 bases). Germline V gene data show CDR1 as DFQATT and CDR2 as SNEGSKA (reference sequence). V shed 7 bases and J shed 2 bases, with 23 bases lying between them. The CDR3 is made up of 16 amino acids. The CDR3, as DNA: TGCAGTGTTAGTGGGGGACACGCGGTGGGTAACACTGAAGCTTTCCTT. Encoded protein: CSVSGGHAVGNTEAFL.

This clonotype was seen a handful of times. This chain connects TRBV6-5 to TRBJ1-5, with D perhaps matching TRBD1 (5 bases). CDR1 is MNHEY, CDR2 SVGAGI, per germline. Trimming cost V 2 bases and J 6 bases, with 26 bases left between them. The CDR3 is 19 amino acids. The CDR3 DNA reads TGTGCCAGCAGTTACAGGACGGGGGTCGGGGTTGGGACGAGTCAGCCCCAGCATTTT. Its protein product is CASSYRTGVGVGTSQPQHF.

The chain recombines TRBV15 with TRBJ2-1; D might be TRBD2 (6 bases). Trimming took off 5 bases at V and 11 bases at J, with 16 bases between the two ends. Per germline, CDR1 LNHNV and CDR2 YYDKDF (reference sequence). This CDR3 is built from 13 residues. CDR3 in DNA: TGTGCCACCAGCGCCCGACTAGTGACTAAGCAGTTCTTC. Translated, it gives CATSARLVTKQFF.

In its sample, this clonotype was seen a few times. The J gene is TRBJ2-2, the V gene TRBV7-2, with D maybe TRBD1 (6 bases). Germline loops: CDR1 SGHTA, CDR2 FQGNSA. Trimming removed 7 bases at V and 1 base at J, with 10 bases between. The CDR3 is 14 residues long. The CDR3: CASKATGNTGELFF. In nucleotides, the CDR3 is TGTGCCAGCAAGGCGACAGGGAACACCGGGGAGCTGTTTTTT.

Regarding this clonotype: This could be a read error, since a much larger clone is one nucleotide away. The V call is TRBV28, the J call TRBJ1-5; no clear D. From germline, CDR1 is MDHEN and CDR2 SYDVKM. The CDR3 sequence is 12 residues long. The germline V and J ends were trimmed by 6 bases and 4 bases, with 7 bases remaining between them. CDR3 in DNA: TGTGCCAGCAGGTTCCTAAATCAGCCCCAGCATTTT. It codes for CASRFLNQPQHF.

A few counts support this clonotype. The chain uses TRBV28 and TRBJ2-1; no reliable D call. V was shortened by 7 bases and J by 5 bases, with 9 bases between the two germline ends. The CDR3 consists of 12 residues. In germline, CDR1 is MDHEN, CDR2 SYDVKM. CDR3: CASKSPHNEQFF. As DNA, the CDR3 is TGTGCCAGCAAGAGTCCCCACAATGAGCAGTTCTTC.

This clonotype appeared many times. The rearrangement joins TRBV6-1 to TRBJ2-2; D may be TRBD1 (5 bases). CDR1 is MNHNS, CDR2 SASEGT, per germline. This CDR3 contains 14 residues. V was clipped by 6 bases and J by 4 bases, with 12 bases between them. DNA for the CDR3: TGTGCCAGCAGAATTGGCAGGGCCACCGGGGAGCTGTTTTTT. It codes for CASRIGRATGELFF.

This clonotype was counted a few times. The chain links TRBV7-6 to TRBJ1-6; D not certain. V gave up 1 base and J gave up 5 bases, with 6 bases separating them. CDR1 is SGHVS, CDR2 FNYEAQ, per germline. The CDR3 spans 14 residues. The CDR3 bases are TGTGCCAGCAGCTTAGATAAAGATAATTCACCCCTCCACTTT. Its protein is CASSLDKDNSPLHF.